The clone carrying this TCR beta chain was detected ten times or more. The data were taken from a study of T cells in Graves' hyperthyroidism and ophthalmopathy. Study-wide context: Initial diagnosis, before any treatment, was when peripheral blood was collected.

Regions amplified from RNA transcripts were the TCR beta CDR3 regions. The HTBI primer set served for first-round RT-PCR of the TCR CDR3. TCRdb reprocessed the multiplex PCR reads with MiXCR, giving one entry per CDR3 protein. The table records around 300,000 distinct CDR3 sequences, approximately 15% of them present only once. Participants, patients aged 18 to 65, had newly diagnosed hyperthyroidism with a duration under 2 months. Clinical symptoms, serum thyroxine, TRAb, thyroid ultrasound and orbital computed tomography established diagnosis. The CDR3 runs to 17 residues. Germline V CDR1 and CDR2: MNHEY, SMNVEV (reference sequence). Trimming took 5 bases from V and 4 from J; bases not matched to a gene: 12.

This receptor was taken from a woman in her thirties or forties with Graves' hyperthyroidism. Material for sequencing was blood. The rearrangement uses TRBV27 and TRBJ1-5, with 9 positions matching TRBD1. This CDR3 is CASSRAPGQGGNQPQHF. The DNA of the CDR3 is TGTGCCAGCAGTAGGGCACCGGGACAGGGTGGGAATCAGCCCCAGCATTTT.